A single sample is the source of the 7 T cell receptor beta chains below, sequenced in a study of T-cell reconstitution after alpha-beta-depleted transplantation in children. Unique molecular identifiers were incorporated during preparation of the TCRbeta library. TCRdb re-analysed the PCR reads in MiXCR, keeping a single row per CDR3 protein. The profile covers fewer than 250,000 distinct CDR3 sequences, with approximately 17% appearing a single time and around 45% taken by the ten largest. Specimen: PBMCs, mostly from graft donor cells, collected 360 days after TCRalphabeta/CD19-depleted stem cell transplant. The receptor source for this set is a male patient aged 2 to 9 who had a stem cell transplant for acute lymphoblastic leukemia, so the T cells may come from the graft donor.

This clonotype was seen a few times. The chain combines TRBV12-3 or TRBV12-4 with TRBJ1-4; D may be TRBD1 (5 bases). With 4 bases removed from V and 8 bases from J, the gap between germline ends came to 17 bases. This CDR3 region has 15 residues. The CDR3 region is CASSYWGRLFEKLFF. The CDR3 coding sequence is TGTGCCAGCAGTTATTGGGGGAGACTGTTCGAAAAACTGTTTTTT.

The chain joins TRBV5-1 to TRBJ2-3; TRBD2 matches 7 bases. Germline V gene sequence: CDR1 SGHRS, CDR2 YFSETQ. Germline trimming cut 4 bases from V and 3 bases from J; bases unmatched to any gene: 11. The CDR3 totals 16 residues. The CDR3 loop reads CASSDGLLADTDTQYF. The CDR3, as DNA: TGCGCCAGCAGCGATGGCCTGCTAGCGGATACAGATACGCAGTATTTT.

This clonotype has at least ten counts. V gene TRBV6-5 combines with J gene TRBJ2-1; D gene uncertain. The V end was cut by 11 bases, the J end by 4 bases, with 15 bases between. CDR3 length: 13 amino acids. CDR1 is MNHEY and CDR2 is SVGAGI in the germline V gene. The chain's CDR3 is CAALARPYNEQFF. The CDR3 region has the DNA TGTGCCGCGCTGGCGAGACCTTACAATGAGCAGTTCTTC.

At least ten counts were recorded for this clonotype. The V and J genes are TRBV10-2 and TRBJ2-7; 12 nucleotides agree with TRBD1. CDR3 length: 13 amino acids. Germline V lookup: CDR1 WSHSY, CDR2 SAAADI. V was pared by 8 bases and J by 5 bases, with 4 bases of the junction left unmatched. In nucleotides, the CDR3 is TGCGCCAGCGGGGACAGGGGGCTCAACGAGCAGTACTTC. This sequence encodes CASGDRGLNEQYF.

This clonotype occurred a few times. The rearrangement links TRBV6-5 to TRBJ2-3; 13 bases are a match to TRBD2. Germline CDR1 reads MNHEY; CDR2 reads SVGAGI. This CDR3 has 19 amino acids. The V gene end was trimmed by 2 bases and the J gene end by 0 bases; junction bases not matched to a gene: 8. The CDR3 spells CASSYLGLAGATSTDTQYF. For the CDR3, the DNA is TGTGCCAGCAGTTACCTCGGACTAGCGGGGGCGACTAGCACAGATACGCAGTATTTT.

This clonotype was seen a handful of times. A much larger clone sits a single nucleotide away, making a read error possible. J is TRBJ2-1 and V is TRBV5-1; D not certain. Trimming removed 3 bases at V and 4 bases at J, with 5 bases between. Germline CDR1 and CDR2: SGHRS and YFSETQ. The CDR3 is made up of 12 amino acids. CDR3 protein: CASSWDYNEQFF. The CDR3 bases are TGCGCCAGCAGCTGGGATTACAATGAGCAGTTCTTC.

V usage is TRBV10-3 and J usage is TRBJ2-1; D remains ambiguous. This CDR3 has 16 residues. Germline V gene sequence: CDR1 ENHRY, CDR2 SYGVKD. V was pared by 4 bases and J by 9 bases, with 22 bases between. The DNA for the CDR3 is TGTGCCATCAGTGCCCCCCCCAGGAATCCTTTGTCTGAGCAGTTCTTC. Translation: CAISAPPRNPLSEQFF.